This T cell receptor (beta chain) was captured by sequencing in a study of early T cells in non-severe SARS-CoV-2 infection. Trimming stripped 0 bases from V and 2 bases from J, with 12 bases between. Germline V gene sequence: CDR1 MNHNS, CDR2 SASEGT. The CDR3 has 16 residues. Findings and caveats of the study: There was a bias toward anti-spike CD8 responses in VDJdb matching, which missed private and CD4 specificities.

Individually, cDNA molecules had unique molecular identifiers attached to them. Each CDR3 protein gets one entry after TCRdb re-called the 5' RACE reads with MiXCR. The table has about 20,000 distinct CDR3 sequences, approximately 4.3% seen once. In the case of this clonotype: Its antigen remains unknown.

The chain combines TRBV6-1 with TRBJ2-3; the D gene is possibly TRBD1 (5 bases). This clonotype was sampled from an adult who was a healthcare worker with PCR-confirmed SARS-CoV-2 infection or an uninfected control (not recorded which). The sample consisted of whole blood. The CDR3 region has the DNA TGTGCCAGCAGTGAAGCTACAGGCAGCCTCACAGATACGCAGTATTTT. It codes for CASSEATGSLTDTQYF.